This entry describes one TCR beta chain. The data derive from a study of blood T cell repertoires in COVID-19. TCRdb keeps only in-frame clones here, not all; method: immunoSEQ multiplex PCR. The table shows around 85,000 clones, with more than 75% occurring only once. V shed 4 bases and J shed 2 bases, with 3 bases lying between them. The CDR3 covers 11 residues. Germline V CDR1 and CDR2: SGHVS, FQNEAQ. Sequencing was done on a sample of peripheral blood. V is TRBV7-8 and J is TRBJ2-7; D gene ambiguous. The TCR originated in a man over 45 with active COVID-19. CDR3 nucleotides: TGTGCCAGCAGCTCCACCTACGAGCAGTACTTC. Translating gives CASSSTYEQYF.